The 32 T cell receptor beta chains given below trace back to one sample, sequenced in a study of blood T cell repertoires in COVID-19. Profiled with immunoSEQ multiplex PCR; TCRdb holds only in-frame clones, not every one. The table includes about 70,000 clones, 65% to 90% detected once. The sequencing sample was made of peripheral blood. The receptors were sampled from an elderly man with acute or convalescent COVID-19.

This chain uses TRBV10-1 with TRBJ2-1; TRBD2 might be the D (5 bases). Germline CDR1 reads WNHNN; CDR2 reads SYGVQD (reference sequence). The CDR3 consists of 15 residues. Trimming removed 5 bases at V and 4 bases at J, with 15 bases between. The CDR3 protein is CASSPEQRLYNEQFF. The CDR3 coding sequence is TGCGCCAGCAGTCCCGAGCAGCGACTATACAATGAGCAGTTCTTC.

This chain links TRBV5-4 with TRBJ1-6, with no clear D. The CDR3 is 14 amino acids. The V and J ends lost 2 bases and 7 bases respectively, with 10 bases between them. The germline V gene has CDR1 SGHNT and CDR2 YYREEE (reference sequence). CDR3 sequence: CASSLNSRNSPLHF. In DNA form, the CDR3 reads TGTGCCAGCAGCTTAAACAGCCGAAATTCACCCCTCCACTTT.

The chain has TRBV18 and TRBJ2-1; TRBD2 agrees at 11 bases. Germline CDR1 is KGHSH and CDR2 is LQKENI. V lost 2 bases, J lost 8 bases, and 8 bases stayed unmatched. The CDR3 covers 16 residues. This CDR3 is CASSPGLAGGGDEQFF. CDR3 in DNA: TGTGCCAGCTCACCAGGCCTAGCGGGAGGAGGCGATGAGCAGTTCTTC.

The chain joins TRBV20-1 to TRBJ1-2, with D unclear. From germline, CDR1 is DFQATT and CDR2 SNEGSKA (reference sequence). CDR3 length: 11 amino acids. Trimming left V 5 bases short and J 4 bases short, with 8 bases between. The CDR3 coding sequence is TGCAGTGCTCCCCGCGGCTATGGCTACACCTTC. This codes for CSAPRGYGYTF.

CDR3 amino acids: CASSPRDSYGYTF. The CDR3 DNA sequence: TGTGCCAGCAGCCCGAGGGACAGCTATGGCTACACCTTC. This rearrangement joins TRBV3-1 (or the pseudogene TRBV3-2) to TRBJ1-2; 7 positions match TRBD1. Germline CDR1 is LGHDT and CDR2 is YNNKEL (reference sequence). Trimming cost V 4 bases and J 4 bases; bases outside gene matches: 3. CDR3 length: 13 amino acids.

The V and J genes are TRBV14 and TRBJ2-7; D gene ambiguous. The CDR3 spans 12 residues. CDR1 SGHDN and CDR2 FVKESK come from the germline V gene. The germline V and J ends were trimmed by 4 bases and 8 bases, with 12 bases remaining between them. The chain's CDR3 is CASSLLSEKQYF. The CDR3 nucleotides read TGTGCCAGCAGCCTACTCTCGGAGAAGCAGTACTTC.

The chain links TRBV2 to TRBJ1-6; TRBD1 might be the D (5 bases). CDR1 SNHLY and CDR2 FYNNEI come from the germline V gene. Trimming removed 7 bases from V and 7 bases from J, with 14 bases in between. This CDR3 has 14 amino acids. The CDR3 is CASTAGRVNSPLHF. CDR3 DNA: TGTGCCAGCACGGCCGGCAGGGTGAATTCACCCCTCCACTTT.

This chain joins TRBV5-4 and TRBJ2-7; TRBD1 matches 8 bases. CDR3 size: 15 residues. V dropped 4 bases and J dropped 3; count of bases not matched to a gene: 9. The germline V gene has CDR1 SGHNT and CDR2 YYREEE (reference sequence). The CDR3 DNA is TGTGCCAGCAGCCCGGGTCAACAGGGGGGCTACGAGCAGTACTTC. Residues: CASSPGQQGGYEQYF. The whole variable domain, remainder taken from reference TRBV5-4 and TRBJ2-7, is ETGVTQSPTHLIKTRGQQVTLRCSSQSGHNTVSWYQQALGQGPQFIFQYYREEENGRGNFPPRFSGLQFPNYSSELNVNALELDDSALYLCASSPGQQGGYEQYFGPGTRLTVT.

The DNA for the CDR3 is TGTGCCAGCAGCTTAGTGGGGTACAGGCACTATGGCTACACCTTC. Translated: CASSLVGYRHYGYTF. The V call is TRBV11-2, the J call TRBJ1-2; D is possibly TRBD1 (5 bases). The CDR3 has 15 residues. Germline values: CDR1 SGHAT, CDR2 FQNNGV. Trimming cost V 1 base and J 3 bases, with 12 bases left between them.

The genes are TRBV27 and TRBJ1-2, with D unresolved. Trimming took 4 bases from V and 5 from J, leaving 17 bases between them. The CDR3 consists of 15 residues. Germline V gene data show CDR1 as MNHEY and CDR2 as SMNVEV (reference sequence). The CDR3 here is CASSSHSGSGYGYTF. In DNA, the CDR3 is TGTGCCAGCAGTTCCCATTCGGGGAGCGGGTATGGCTACACCTTC.

The CDR3 nucleotides read TGTGCCAGCAGCTTAGGCGGCAAAATGAACACTGAAGCTTTCTTT. Its protein product is CASSLGGKMNTEAFF. The chain joins TRBV7-9 to TRBJ1-1; D ambiguous. The germline CDR1 and CDR2 sequences are SEHNR and FQNEAQ (reference sequence). The CDR3 is 15 residues long. The V gene lost 1 base and the J gene lost 0 bases, with 9 bases spanning the gap.

The V call is TRBV7-9, the J call TRBJ1-1; D not certain. CDR3 length: 12 residues. The germline V gene has CDR1 SEHNR and CDR2 FQNEAQ (reference sequence). V was pared by 4 bases and J by 8 bases, with 11 bases between. CDR3 protein: CASSSRVAEAFF. As DNA, the CDR3 is TGTGCCAGCAGCTCTCGAGTTGCGGAAGCTTTCTTT.

V and J are TRBV5-1 and TRBJ2-1; 9 positions agree with TRBD2. Germline loops: CDR1 SGHRS, CDR2 YFSETQ. Germline trimming cut 4 bases from V and 3 bases from J; bases unmatched to any gene: 5. The CDR3 contains 15 residues. CDR3 DNA sequence: TGCGCCAGCAGCCTGACTAGCGGACTCTACAATGAGCAGTTCTTC. Protein: CASSLTSGLYNEQFF.

In this sample, this clone turned up once. The chain uses TRBV24-1 and TRBJ1-1; the D gene is possibly TRBD1 (5 bases). Trimming left V 3 bases short and J 8 bases short, with 9 bases between. The CDR3 runs to 12 residues. The germline gives CDR1 KGHDR, CDR2 SFDVKD. The CDR3 DNA sequence: TGTGCCACCAGTGATACCGACAGAGAAGCTTTCTTT. This encodes CATSDTDREAFF.

This chain connects TRBV5-4 to TRBJ1-1; the match to TRBD1 covers 8 bases. There are 15 residues in the CDR3. Germline CDR1 is SGHNT and CDR2 is YYREEE (reference sequence). V gave up 6 bases and J gave up 0 bases; unmatched junction bases: 7. CDR3 DNA: TGTGCCAGCACCGGACAGGGTAGGGTGAACACTGAAGCTTTCTTT. This sequence encodes CASTGQGRVNTEAFF.

This sequence joins TRBV27 and TRBJ2-7; D not certain. The CDR3 is made up of 14 amino acids. Germline lookup yields CDR1 MNHEY and CDR2 SMNVEV (reference sequence). The V end lost 6 bases, the J end lost 0 bases, and 12 bases lay between the germline ends. The CDR3 DNA is TGTGCCAGCAGCAGGTTCTCCAGCTCCTACGAGCAGTACTTC. It yields the protein CASSRFSSSYEQYF.

This chain connects TRBV4-2 to TRBJ2-2; 16 bases agree with TRBD2. Germline V gene data show CDR1 as LGHNA and CDR2 as YNFKEQ. With 7 bases clipped from V and 5 bases from J, the junction kept 10 bases outside the gene matches. CDR3 length equals 18 residues. The CDR3 coding sequence is TGTGCCAGCACCAAGGGACTAGCGGGAGGGCAGGTAACCGGGGAGCTGTTTTTT. Translation gives CASTKGLAGGQVTGELFF.

The genes are TRBV28 and TRBJ1-4; maybe TRBD1 (6 bases). The CDR3 has 16 residues. Looked up from germline, CDR1 is MDHEN and CDR2 is SYDVKM. The ends were cut back, 5 bases at V and 0 bases at J, with 13 bases in the middle. Written as DNA, the CDR3 is TGTGCCAGCAGTCGAAGGGGGGGTGCAACTAATGAAAAACTGTTTTTT. Translating gives CASSRRGGATNEKLFF.

CDR3 bases: TGCGCCAGCAGTCCCGCTAGCGGGAGAAACACCGGGGAGCTGTTTTTT. It yields the protein CASSPASGRNTGELFF. The chain is built from TRBV10-1 and TRBJ2-2; TRBD2 matches at 10 bases. Unmatched junction bases numbered 5, after V lost 5 bases and J lost 2 bases. Looked up from germline, CDR1 is WNHNN and CDR2 is SYGVQD (reference sequence). The CDR3 is 16 residues long.

The V and J genes are TRBV9 and TRBJ2-1; 9 bases agree with TRBD2. CDR1 is SGDLS, CDR2 YYNGEE, per germline. CDR3 size: 17 residues. V shed 4 bases, J shed 3 bases, and the junction held 11 bases outside the gene matches. CDR3 sequence (DNA): TGTGCCAGCAGCCCTAGTAGCGGGAGCGGGATCTACAATGAGCAGTTCTTC. Protein: CASSPSSGSGIYNEQFF.

The V and J genes are TRBV12-5 and TRBJ2-5; 9 nucleotides align to TRBD1. The CDR3 sequence is 16 residues long. V lost 4 bases, J lost 2 bases, and 8 bases stayed unmatched. Germline V gene lookup returns CDR1 LGHNT and CDR2 FRNRAP. CDR3 sequence (DNA): TGTGCTAGTGGTTCCCCAACAGGGGGCCTTCAAGAGACCCAGTACTTC. Translation gives CASGSPTGGLQETQYF.

The chain recombines TRBV2 with TRBJ1-2, with TRBD1 identical over 7 bases. The germline CDR1 and CDR2 sequences are SNHLY and FYNNEI. The CDR3 is made up of 14 amino acids. V was clipped by 2 bases and J by 4 bases; unmatched bases: 4. CDR3 sequence reads: CASSERGRVYGYTF. The DNA for the CDR3 is TGTGCCAGCAGTGAAAGGGGGCGAGTCTATGGCTACACCTTC.

This rearrangement joins TRBV5-1 to TRBJ2-5; possibly TRBD2 for D (6 bases). This CDR3 is 15 amino acids long. V was clipped by 2 bases and J by 1 base, with 12 bases between them. Germline values: CDR1 SGHRS, CDR2 YFSETQ. The CDR3 protein is CASSFGAGLQETQYF. CDR3 sequence (DNA): TGCGCCAGCAGCTTTGGGGCGGGGCTCCAAGAGACCCAGTACTTC.

This chain connects TRBV27 to TRBJ1-1; no clear D gene. CDR1 is MNHEY, CDR2 SMNVEV, per germline (reference sequence). V was cut by 6 bases and J by 0 bases, with 8 bases left in between. The CDR3 loop spans 13 amino acids. The CDR3 region has the DNA TGTGCCAGCAGACCCCAGATGAACACTGAAGCTTTCTTT. It codes for CASRPQMNTEAFF.

The chain couples TRBV3-1 (or the pseudogene TRBV3-2) to TRBJ1-5; weak D call: TRBD1 (5 bases). The CDR3 consists of 14 residues. Germline CDR1 reads LGHDT; CDR2 reads YNNKEL (reference sequence). V lost 1 base and J 5 bases, leaving 9 bases between the germline ends. The CDR3 here is CASSQGGGDQPQHF. Written as DNA, the CDR3 is TGTGCCAGCAGCCAAGGGGGGGGAGATCAGCCCCAGCATTTT.

This chain joins TRBV11-2 and TRBJ2-7; 7 bases match TRBD2. Germline V CDR1 and CDR2: SGHAT, FQNNGV. After removal of 4 bases from V and 0 bases from J, the junction contained 6 bases not matched to a gene. The CDR3 extends over 15 amino acids. CDR3 residues: CASSSQSGISYEQYF. The CDR3 DNA reads as TGTGCCAGCAGCTCTCAGAGCGGGATCTCCTACGAGCAGTACTTC.

The chain is built from TRBV10-3 and TRBJ2-2, with 11 bases that match TRBD2. The junction had 6 bases not matched to a gene; V was cut back by 6 bases and J by 3 bases. Germline V gene data show CDR1 as ENHRY and CDR2 as SYGVKD. The CDR3 contains 16 residues. CDR3 sequence: CAIRLTSGTHTGELFF. The CDR3 DNA is TGTGCCATCAGGCTGACTAGCGGGACACACACCGGGGAGCTGTTTTTT.

The V gene is TRBV7-8, the J gene TRBJ2-7; D gene ambiguous. The germline CDR1 and CDR2 sequences are SGHVS and FQNEAQ. This CDR3 is 12 amino acids long. The V end lost 0 bases, the J end lost 6 bases, and 6 bases lay between the germline ends. CDR3 amino acids: CASSLAPREQYF. CDR3 in DNA: TGTGCCAGCAGCTTAGCGCCGCGCGAGCAGTACTTC.

The V call is TRBV6-6, the J call TRBJ1-3, with 7 bases that match TRBD1. CDR1 is MNHNY and CDR2 is SVGAGI in the germline V gene (reference sequence). The length of the CDR3 is 15 residues. Trimming at V came to 5 bases and at J to 3 bases, leaving 7 bases not matched to a gene. The CDR3 nucleotides are TGTGCCAGCAGTACCTACGGGACAGTTGGAAACACCATATATTTT. Translating it yields CASSTYGTVGNTIYF.

As concerns this clone: The sample holds other DNA sequences that translate to the same CDR3. This chain connects TRBV18 to TRBJ1-2; TRBD1 matches at 7 bases. The CDR3 is 14 amino acids. Trimming cost V 2 bases and J 4 bases; bases outside gene matches: 4. CDR1 is KGHSH and CDR2 is LQKENI in the germline V gene. CDR3 DNA: TGTGCCAGCTCACCAACACGGGACAGCTATGGCTACACCTTC. This encodes CASSPTRDSYGYTF.

The chain recombines TRBV9 with TRBJ1-5; 7 bases line up with TRBD1. Trimming at V came to 5 bases and at J to 5 bases, leaving 10 bases not matched to a gene. The CDR3 totals 15 residues. Germline V gene sequence: CDR1 SGDLS, CDR2 YYNGEE. CDR3 protein: CASSKTGNLDQPQHF. DNA of the CDR3: TGTGCCAGCAGTAAGACAGGGAACTTGGATCAGCCCCAGCATTTT.

The V gene is TRBV2, the J gene TRBJ2-1, with 7 nucleotides matching TRBD2. The V gene end was trimmed by 6 bases and the J gene end by 0 bases; junction bases not matched to a gene: 5. Germline V gene data show CDR1 as SNHLY and CDR2 as FYNNEI. The CDR3 spans 15 residues. The CDR3 nucleotides read TGTGCCAGCAGAGAACTAGCGAACTCCTACAATGAGCAGTTCTTC. It encodes CASRELANSYNEQFF.